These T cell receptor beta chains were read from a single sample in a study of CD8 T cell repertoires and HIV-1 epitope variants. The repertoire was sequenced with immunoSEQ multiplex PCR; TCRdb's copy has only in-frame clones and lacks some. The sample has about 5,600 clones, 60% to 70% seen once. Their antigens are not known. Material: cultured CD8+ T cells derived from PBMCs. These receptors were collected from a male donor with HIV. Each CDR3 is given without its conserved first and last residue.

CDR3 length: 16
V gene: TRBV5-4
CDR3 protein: ASSPARGGRDFTDTQY

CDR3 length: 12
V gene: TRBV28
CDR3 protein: ASSSSDRVHEQF

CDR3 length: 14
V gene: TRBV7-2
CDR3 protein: ASSLYSTGINEKLF

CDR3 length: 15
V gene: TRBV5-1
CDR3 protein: ASSLTTRTSGANVLT

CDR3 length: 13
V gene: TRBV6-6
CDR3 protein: ASSYGGRGYDEQF

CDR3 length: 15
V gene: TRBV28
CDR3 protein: ASRSLRQGQRNQPQH

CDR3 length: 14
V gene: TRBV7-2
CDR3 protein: ASSPRLAGSRDTQY

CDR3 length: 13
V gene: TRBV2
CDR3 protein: ASSAAGLAYNEQF

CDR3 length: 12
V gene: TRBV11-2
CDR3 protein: ASSSGQQAYEQY

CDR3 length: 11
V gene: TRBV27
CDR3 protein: ASTRVGTGELF

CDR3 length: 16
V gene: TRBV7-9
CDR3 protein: ASSQGGSDRSLSYEQY

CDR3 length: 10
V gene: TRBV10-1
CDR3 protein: ASSEEGTFQY

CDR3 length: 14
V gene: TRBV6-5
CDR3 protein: ASSYSASGSGNEQF

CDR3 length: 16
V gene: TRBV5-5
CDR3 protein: ASSLPGTGGTPQETQY

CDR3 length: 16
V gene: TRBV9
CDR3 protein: ASSVGGGGRDLAYEQY

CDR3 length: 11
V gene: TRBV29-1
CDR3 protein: SVGLGGNYEQY

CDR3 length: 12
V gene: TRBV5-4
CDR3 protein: ASSLEGGRYEQY

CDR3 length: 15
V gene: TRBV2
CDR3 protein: ASSPLSGGGAFNEQF

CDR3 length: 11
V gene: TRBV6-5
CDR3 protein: ASSYGAQGEQY

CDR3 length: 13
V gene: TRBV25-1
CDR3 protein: ASSEYRAVNTEAF

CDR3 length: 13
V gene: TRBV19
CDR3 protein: ASGEGSGTYNEQF

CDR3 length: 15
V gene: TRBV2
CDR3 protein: ASSEALRQGATDEQY